The 29 T cell receptor beta chains presented below share a single source sample, sequenced in a study of blood T cell repertoires in COVID-19 (dated by TCRdb to 2018 to 2021). The protocol used for the library was the immunoSEQ multiplex PCR assay. TCRdb carries this immuneACCESS record with in-frame sequences only. Its versions omit some clonotypes, under half of them owing to an unresolved V gene in the studies checked, with the rest unexplained. The sample table records a few hundred thousand clones; roughly 88% of these occur just once. Around 2.5% of the sample lies in the top ten. The sequenced material came from peripheral blood. The source is a middle-aged man who had recovered from COVID-19.

V is TRBV3-1 (or the pseudogene TRBV3-2) and J is TRBJ1-1, with 7 bases aligning to TRBD1. Germline CDR1 reads LGHDT; CDR2 reads YNNKEL (reference sequence). Trimming took 2 bases from V and 7 from J; bases not matched to a gene: 1. This CDR3 is built from 12 residues. CDR3 sequence (DNA): TGTGCCAGCAGCCAAACAGGGGTTGAAGCTTTCTTT. Amino acids: CASSQTGVEAFF.

This clone was seen just once. J is TRBJ2-1 and V is TRBV6-2 or TRBV6-3; D is possibly TRBD1 (6 bases). Deletions cut 4 bases from V and 4 bases from J, with 20 bases between. The CDR3 runs 17 residues. Germline CDR1 reads MNHEY; CDR2 reads SVGEGT. The DNA of the CDR3 is TGTGCCAGCAGTTTAAGCCGGACAGATAAAGTATACAATGAGCAGTTCTTC. Its protein is CASSLSRTDKVYNEQFF.

This clone was observed a single time. The chain combines TRBV7-2 with TRBJ2-3; D is possibly TRBD2 (5 bases). CDR1 and CDR2 from the germline V gene are SGHTA and FQGNSA. Trimming took 4 bases from V and 6 from J, leaving 11 bases between them. This CDR3 comprises 13 residues. The CDR3 region is CASSSDWTDTQYF. DNA of the CDR3: TGTGCCAGCAGCTCGGACTGGACGGATACGCAGTATTTT.

This clone was observed a few times. The chain couples TRBV4-3 to TRBJ1-2; 7 nucleotides agree with TRBD1. Trimming removed 0 bases from V and 6 bases from J; junction bases left unmatched: 10. There are 16 residues in the CDR3. In germline, CDR1 is LGHNA, CDR2 YSLEER. CDR3 coding DNA: TGCGCCAGCAGCCAAGATCTTGGCGGGACAGTGGATGGCTACACCTTC. This sequence encodes CASSQDLGGTVDGYTF.

Points on this clone: No DNA is shown, since the ends of the CDR3 on it are uncertain; the CDR3 is the one TCRdb lists. The rearrangement uses TRBV6-1 and TRBJ2-2; TRBD2, the D gene given by the table, was not confirmed from the DNA. Looked up from germline, CDR1 is MNHNS and CDR2 is SASEGT. The CDR3 contains 13 residues when both ends are counted. CDR3 protein: CASSSSNTGELFF.

V usage is TRBV11-2 and J usage is TRBJ1-6; D remains ambiguous. V lost 5 bases and J lost 2, with 7 bases in between. The germline V gene encodes CDR1 SGHAT and CDR2 FQNNGV. The CDR3 consists of 14 residues. CDR3 protein: CASSVGTYNSPLHF. In DNA, the CDR3 is TGTGCCAGCAGCGTCGGTACCTATAATTCACCCCTCCACTTT.

This clone has a single count. The chain links TRBV19 to TRBJ1-1, with TRBD1 identical over 7 bases. Trimming removed 7 bases from V and 7 bases from J; junction bases left unmatched: 6. The CDR3 sequence is 12 residues long. CDR1 and CDR2 (germline): LNHDA, SQIVND (reference sequence). The CDR3 DNA follows: TGTGCCAGTAACCGTGACAGGGATGAAGCTTTCTTT. Its translation is CASNRDRDEAFF. The whole variable domain, remainder taken from reference TRBV19 and TRBJ1-1, is DGGITQSPKYLFRKEGQNVTLSCEQNLNHDAMYWYRQDPGQGLRLIYYSQIVNDFQKGDIAEGYSVSREKKESFPLTVTSAQKNPTAFYLCASNRDRDEAFFGQGTRLTVV.

This sequence joins TRBV9 and TRBJ1-6, with a weak D call TRBD1 (6 bases). The CDR3 covers 17 residues. Germline assignment: CDR1 SGDLS and CDR2 YYNGEE. Trimming stripped 1 base from V and 8 bases from J, with 19 bases between. The CDR3 DNA follows: TGTGCCAGCAGCGTAAGCGCGGGGGCAGGGCGAGATTCACCCCTCCACTTT. Protein sequence: CASSVSAGAGRDSPLHF.

The CDR3 DNA is TGTGCCAGCAGCGAACAGGGGGCGTCTGGGGCCAACGTCCTGACTTTC. As protein: CASSEQGASGANVLTF. The chain employs TRBV7-2 and TRBJ2-6; 9 bases line up with TRBD1. The germline CDR1 and CDR2 sequences are SGHTA and FQGNSA. With V trimmed by 5 bases and J by 1 base, 3 bases remained unmatched. The CDR3 is 16 amino acids.

The chain recombines TRBV30 with TRBJ1-6, with D possibly TRBD1 on 6 matching bases. V shed 2 bases and J shed 13 bases, with 15 bases lying between them. This CDR3 spans 13 amino acids. Germline lookup yields CDR1 GTSNPN and CDR2 SVGIG (reference sequence). This chain's CDR3 is CAWSRQAGWPLHF. CDR3 nucleotides: TGTGCCTGGAGTAGACAGGCTGGATGGCCCCTCCACTTT.

CDR3 in DNA: TGTGCCAGCTCAACAACCATGAACACTGAAGCTTTCTTT. It specifies CASSTTMNTEAFF. The rearrangement uses TRBV18 and TRBJ1-1; D is undetermined. Looked up from germline, CDR1 is KGHSH and CDR2 is LQKENI. The CDR3 runs 13 residues. V was shortened by 5 bases and J by 0 bases, with 7 bases between the two germline ends.

The chain has TRBV6-1 and TRBJ2-7; D may be TRBD1 (6 bases). The V end lost 1 base, the J end lost 6 bases, and 13 bases lay between the germline ends. The CDR3 runs 14 residues. Germline CDR1 MNHNS, CDR2 SASEGT. CDR3 nucleotides: TGTGCCAGCAGTGAAGGTACAGGGATGCGCGAGCAGTACTTC. The encoded protein is CASSEGTGMREQYF.

Concerning this clone: A read error may be the cause here, since a much bigger clone is one base away. Different DNA sequences within this sample yield the same CDR3. V gene TRBV4-1 combines with J gene TRBJ1-4; perhaps TRBD1 as D (5 bases). The CDR3 spans 15 residues. The V gene's germline CDR1 is MGHRA and CDR2 YSYEKL. CDR3 in amino acids: CASSQGRQSNEKLFF. The CDR3, as DNA: TGCGCCAGCAGTCAAGGCCGACAGTCTAATGAAAAACTGTTTTTT.

The chain recombines TRBV5-6 with TRBJ1-2, with 9 bases lining up with TRBD1. Germline loops: CDR1 SGHDT, CDR2 YYEEEE. The CDR3 runs 14 residues. Trimming cost V 4 bases and J 8 bases; bases outside gene matches: 9. The CDR3, as DNA: TGTGCCAGCAGCACCTGGGACAGGGCGTTCGGCTACACCTTC. Protein sequence: CASSTWDRAFGYTF.

This clone was observed a few times. The CDR3 DNA sequence: TGTGCCAGCAGCTTAGCGAGGGACAGGGTCCATGGCTACACCTTC. Translated, it gives CASSLARDRVHGYTF. The chain couples TRBV7-2 to TRBJ1-2; 9 positions agree with TRBD1. From germline, CDR1 is SGHTA and CDR2 FQGNSA. This CDR3 region has 15 residues. V gave up 0 bases and J gave up 6 bases; unmatched junction bases: 5.

This chain joins TRBV30 and TRBJ2-7; tentative D call: TRBD2 (6 bases). Trimming took 3 bases from V and 1 from J, leaving 10 bases between them. This CDR3 contains 13 residues. The germline V gene has CDR1 GTSNPN and CDR2 SVGIG (reference sequence). CDR3 nucleotides: TGTGCCTGGAGCGGGGGACTTTCCTACGAGCAGTACTTC. This gives the protein CAWSGGLSYEQYF.

The chain has TRBV4-3 and TRBJ2-5; a possible D gene is TRBD1 (6 bases). Trimming removed 1 base from V and 1 base from J, with 13 bases in between. In germline, CDR1 is LGHNA, CDR2 YSLEER. The CDR3 sequence is 16 residues long. CDR3 amino acids: CASSQVGQNLQETQYF. CDR3 in DNA: TGCGCCAGCAGCCAAGTCGGACAGAACCTCCAAGAGACCCAGTACTTC.

The gene calls are TRBV27 and TRBJ1-1, with D maybe TRBD1 (5 bases). V was trimmed by 11 bases and J by 1 base, leaving 14 bases between them. The germline gives CDR1 MNHEY, CDR2 SMNVEV (reference sequence). The CDR3 loop spans 13 amino acids. CDR3 amino acids: CAASLGQNTEAFF. The CDR3 nucleotides are TGTGCCGCCTCTCTTGGACAGAACACTGAAGCTTTCTTT.

This clone was counted only a few times. The chain joins TRBV7-2 to TRBJ2-1; 13 nucleotides line up with TRBD2. The CDR3 extends over 15 amino acids. CDR1 SGHTA and CDR2 FQGNSA come from the germline V gene. Trimming took 4 bases from V and 14 from J; bases not matched to a gene: 11. CDR3 protein: CASSSKGTSGAIKFF. Written as DNA, the CDR3 is TGTGCCAGCAGCTCGAAAGGGACTAGCGGGGCCATAAAGTTCTTC.

The CDR3 here is CASIPGTGERDTQYF. CDR3 in DNA: TGTGCCAGCATCCCCGGGACAGGGGAAAGAGATACGCAGTATTTT. The chain carries TRBV6-5 and TRBJ2-3; 10 nucleotides align to TRBD1. The germline CDR1 and CDR2 sequences are MNHEY and SVGAGI. V lost 7 bases to trimming and J lost 5 bases; unmatched junction nucleotides: 9. CDR3 length equals 15 residues.

The J gene is TRBJ1-2, the V gene TRBV7-9; D remains ambiguous. Germline lookup yields CDR1 SEHNR and CDR2 FQNEAQ (reference sequence). V shed 4 bases and J shed 8 bases, with 17 bases lying between them. The CDR3 totals 14 residues. In DNA form, the CDR3 reads TGTGCCAGCAGCTCCAACGGGAAGAGTGTAGGCTACACCTTC. This gives the protein CASSSNGKSVGYTF.

The rearrangement links TRBV5-4 to TRBJ2-7, with 11 bases that match TRBD2. V shed 7 bases, J shed 2 bases, and the junction held 5 bases outside the gene matches. CDR1 is SGHNT, CDR2 YYREEE, per germline (reference sequence). The CDR3 contains 14 residues. The CDR3 here is CASGPGLAAYEQYF. The CDR3 DNA sequence: TGTGCCAGCGGACCGGGACTAGCGGCCTACGAGCAGTACTTC.

The chain joins TRBV25-1 to TRBJ2-5; D not certain. Germline CDR1 reads MGHDK; CDR2 reads SYGVNS. V was shortened by 4 bases and J by 5 bases, with 17 bases between the two germline ends. The length of the CDR3 is 15 residues. CDR3 amino acids: CASSAAQDIAETQYF. CDR3 DNA sequence: TGTGCCAGCAGTGCCGCCCAAGACATTGCTGAGACCCAGTACTTC.

V gene TRBV7-9 combines with J gene TRBJ2-5, with D possibly TRBD2 on 5 matching bases. The V end lost 4 bases, the J end lost 5 bases, and 8 bases lay between the germline ends. Germline lookup yields CDR1 SEHNR and CDR2 FQNEAQ (reference sequence). This CDR3 comprises 12 residues. The CDR3 protein is CASSSRRETQYF. The CDR3 nucleotides are TGTGCCAGCAGCTCGAGGAGGGAGACCCAGTACTTC.

This clone occurred once. V and J are TRBV3-1 (or the pseudogene TRBV3-2) and TRBJ2-1; perhaps TRBD2 as D (6 bases). The germline gives CDR1 LGHDT, CDR2 YNNKEL (reference sequence). The CDR3 loop spans 13 amino acids. The V gene lost 4 bases and the J gene lost 6 bases, with 10 bases spanning the gap. CDR3 sequence (DNA): TGTGCCAGCAGCCCTACTAGCTTCAATGAGCAGTTCTTC. It encodes CASSPTSFNEQFF.

Here the CDR3 DNA reads TGTGCCAGCAGCTTGAGGGTAGGACAGAAAGAGACCCAGTACTTC. Encoded protein: CASSLRVGQKETQYF. This chain links TRBV7-2 with TRBJ2-5, with D perhaps matching TRBD1 (6 bases). Trimming took 3 bases from V and 3 from J, leaving 14 bases between them. This CDR3 is built from 15 residues. Germline CDR1 is SGHTA and CDR2 is FQGNSA.

This clone was observed a handful of times. The V and J genes are TRBV5-5 and TRBJ2-3; D is possibly TRBD2 (5 bases). V lost 4 bases, J lost 4 bases, and 16 bases lay in between. This CDR3 contains 15 residues. Germline loops: CDR1 SGHKS, CDR2 YYEKEE (reference sequence). Written as DNA, the CDR3 is TGTGCCAGCAGCCAAGAGGGCCTAGGAGCAGATACGCAGTATTTT. Translation gives CASSQEGLGADTQYF.

The CDR3 nucleotides are TGTGCCAGCAGCTTGCGAGCCGGGGGTGAAAAACTGTTTTTT. This translates into CASSLRAGGEKLFF. The chain has TRBV5-6 and TRBJ1-4, with D possibly TRBD1 on 5 matching bases. CDR3 length: 14 residues. CDR1 is SGHDT and CDR2 is YYEEEE in the germline V gene. The ends were cut back, 1 base at V and 7 bases at J, with 11 bases in the middle.

V gene TRBV18 combines with J gene TRBJ2-7; weak D call: TRBD2 (7 bases). Trimming left V 1 base short and J 6 bases short, with 19 bases between. Germline V CDR1 and CDR2: KGHSH, LQKENI. The CDR3 runs to 16 residues. CDR3 sequence: CASSPQGGGESLEQYF. CDR3 bases: TGTGCCAGCTCACCACAGGGAGGGGGGGAGAGTCTCGAGCAGTACTTC.